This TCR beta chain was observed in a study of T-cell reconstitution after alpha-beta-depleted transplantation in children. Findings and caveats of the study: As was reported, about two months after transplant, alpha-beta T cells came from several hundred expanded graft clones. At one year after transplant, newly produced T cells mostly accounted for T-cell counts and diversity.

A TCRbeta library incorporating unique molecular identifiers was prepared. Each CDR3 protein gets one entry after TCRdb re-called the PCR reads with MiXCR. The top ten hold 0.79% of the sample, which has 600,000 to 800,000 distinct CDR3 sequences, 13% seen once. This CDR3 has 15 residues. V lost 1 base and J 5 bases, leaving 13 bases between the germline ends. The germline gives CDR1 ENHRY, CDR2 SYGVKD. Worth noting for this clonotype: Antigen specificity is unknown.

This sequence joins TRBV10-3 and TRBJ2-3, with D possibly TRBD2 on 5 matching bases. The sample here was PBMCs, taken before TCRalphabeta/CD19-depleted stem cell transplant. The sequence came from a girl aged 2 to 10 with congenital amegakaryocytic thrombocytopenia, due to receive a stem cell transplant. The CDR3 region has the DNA TGTGCCATCAGTGAGTGGGAGCCTCCTCGAGATACGCAGTATTTT. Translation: CAISEWEPPRDTQYF.